The 32 T cell receptor beta chains below were found in one sample sequenced in a study of molecular identifiers for immune sequencing clone quantification. TCRdb reprocessed the PCR reads with MiXCR, giving one entry per CDR3 protein. The sample shows about 36,000 distinct CDR3 sequences, about 18% of them seen only once. Sequenced: naive CD8+ T cells from blood, with Jurkat cell RNA spiked in. Sample subset: FACS-sorted CD8+CD4-CCR7+CD45RA+ naive T cells. The receptors were gathered from a human donor in good health. Some libraries in this study had Jurkat cell RNA spiked in.

The table lists this clonotype with many counts. The chain has TRBV12-3 or TRBV12-4 and TRBJ2-2; D call uncertain. This CDR3 is built from 14 residues. V shed 5 bases and J shed 1 base, with 8 bases lying between them. This CDR3 is CASSARMNTGELFF. The DNA of the CDR3 is TGTGCCAGCAGTGCCAGAATGAACACCGGGGAGCTGTTTTTT.

The V call is TRBV27, the J call TRBJ2-3; 10 bases agree with TRBD2. V shed 4 bases and J 0 bases; nucleotides not matched to a gene: 4. Germline-derived CDR1 and CDR2 are MNHEY and SMNVEV (reference sequence). The CDR3 has 16 residues. The CDR3 spells CASSSRTSGSTDTQYF. The CDR3 coding sequence is TGTGCCAGCAGTTCCCGGACTAGCGGTAGCACAGATACGCAGTATTTT.

Concerning this clonotype: Since a much larger clone is just one base distant, this may be a read error. V usage is TRBV28 and J usage is TRBJ2-1; no firm D call. Germline assignment: CDR1 MDHEN and CDR2 SYDVKM. Trimming removed 5 bases at V and 5 bases at J, with 7 bases between. The length of the CDR3 is 12 residues. In DNA form, the CDR3 reads TGTGCCAGCAGTCCCCTACACAATGAGCAGTTCTTC. Encoded protein: CASSPLHNEQFF.

This clonotype was detected ten times or more. The chain uses TRBV7-2 and TRBJ2-7, with 9 bases identical to TRBD2. The CDR3 length is 17 residues. V shed 2 bases, J shed 5 bases, and the junction held 13 bases outside the gene matches. The germline V gene encodes CDR1 SGHTA and CDR2 FQGNSA. The CDR3 reads CASSLIRLSGSSDEQYF. CDR3 coding DNA: TGTGCCAGCAGCTTAATCCGCCTTAGCGGGAGCTCGGACGAGCAGTACTTC.

This clonotype was seen more than once but under ten times. A single base separates this from a much larger clone, so it may be a read error. This rearrangement joins TRBV4-3 to TRBJ2-2, with D possibly being TRBD2 (5 bases). Per germline, CDR1 LGHNA and CDR2 YSLEER. CDR3 length: 16 amino acids. DNA for the CDR3: TGCGCCAGCAGCCCCTTCGCGGGCCCGAACGCCGGGGAGCTGTTTTTT. Translation gives CASSPFAGPNAGELFF.

This clonotype was recorded at least ten times. The rearrangement links TRBV9 to TRBJ1-3; tentatively, D is TRBD1 (6 bases). CDR1 SGDLS and CDR2 YYNGEE come from the germline V gene. V lost 1 base to trimming and J lost 0 bases, with 17 bases between them. The CDR3 loop spans 18 amino acids. CDR3 sequence (DNA): TGTGCCAGCAGCGTAAGCACAGGGACTCTTCTCTCTGGAAACACCATATATTTT. Its protein product is CASSVSTGTLLSGNTIYF.

The table lists this clonotype with many counts. The missing conserved phenylalanine or tryptophan at the end of this CDR3 makes a read error likely. The limits of the CDR3 on the DNA are not certain, so only TCRdb's listed CDR3 is given. V gene TRBV9 combines with J gene TRBJ2-4; no DNA check was done on the table's D call, TRBD1. Germline CDR1 is SGDLS and CDR2 is YYNGEE. The CDR3 contains 9 residues when both ends are counted. The CDR3 sequence is CASSVKLGG.

This clonotype was detected ten times or more. This chain links TRBV12-3 or TRBV12-4 with TRBJ1-1; tentative D call: TRBD1 (5 bases). Trimming removed 10 bases at V and 0 bases at J, with 18 bases between. CDR3 size: 15 residues. In DNA, the CDR3 is TGTGCCACCATCTCCTCGGGGCAGATGAACACTGAAGCTTTCTTT. Translating it yields CATISSGQMNTEAFF.

This clonotype has at least ten counts. The gene calls are TRBV15 and TRBJ2-7; no definite D call. This CDR3 is 14 amino acids long. Deletions cut 4 bases from V and 3 bases from J, with 13 bases between. Looked up from germline, CDR1 is LNHNV and CDR2 is YYDKDF (reference sequence). This CDR3 reads CATSIKAQRYEQYF. As DNA, the CDR3 is TGTGCCACCAGCATTAAGGCACAGCGCTACGAGCAGTACTTC. Using reference TRBV15 and TRBJ2-7 for the parts outside the CDR3, the full variable domain is DAMVIQNPRYQVTQFGKPVTLSCSQTLNHNVMYWYQQKSSQAPKLLFHYYDKDFNNEADTPDNFQSRRPNTSFCFLDIRSPGLGDTAMYLCATSIKAQRYEQYFGPGTRLTVT.

This clonotype was counted between two and nine times. The V call is TRBV4-3, the J call TRBJ2-7; D is unclear. The V end was cut by 0 bases, the J end by 2 bases, with 11 bases between. This CDR3 is built from 15 residues. Germline CDR1 LGHNA, CDR2 YSLEER. The CDR3 nucleotides read TGCGCCAGCAGCCAAGATCACGCCCGTACCTACGAGCAGTACTTC. It translates to CASSQDHARTYEQYF.

The sample holds one count of this clonotype. V gene TRBV25-1 combines with J gene TRBJ2-1; D uncertain. The CDR3 is 10 amino acids. CDR1 MGHDK and CDR2 SYGVNS come from the germline V gene. Trimming cost V 8 bases and J 5 bases, with 4 bases left between them. The CDR3 region is CASGDNEQFF. DNA of the CDR3: TGTGCCAGCGGGGACAATGAGCAGTTCTTC.

The V and J genes are TRBV7-6 and TRBJ1-2; unclear D gene. The CDR3 spans 14 residues. Germline values: CDR1 SGHVS, CDR2 FNYEAQ. V was trimmed by 1 base and J by 5 bases, leaving 11 bases between them. The CDR3 region is CASSLEITGYGYTF. For the CDR3, the DNA is TGTGCCAGCAGCTTAGAAATTACGGGTTATGGCTACACCTTC. Together with reference TRBV7-6 and TRBJ1-2, the CDR3 gives the full variable domain: GAGVSQSPRYKVTKRGQDVALRCDPISGHVSLYWYRQALGQGPEFLTYFNYEAQQDKSGLPNDRFSAERPEGSISTLTIQRTEQRDSAMYRCASSLEITGYGYTFGSGTRLTVV.

This clonotype came up many times. The chain links TRBV5-1 to TRBJ2-1; D not resolved. This CDR3 has 11 residues. In germline, CDR1 is SGHRS, CDR2 YFSETQ. The V end was cut by 2 bases, the J end by 6 bases, with 3 bases between. The CDR3 region is CASSFLNEQFF. DNA of the CDR3: TGCGCCAGCAGCTTCCTCAATGAGCAGTTCTTC.

The sample holds many counts of this clonotype. The J gene is TRBJ2-1, the V gene TRBV27; D is uncertain. V lost 0 bases and J 3 bases, leaving 6 bases between the germline ends. The CDR3 runs 14 residues. The germline V gene has CDR1 MNHEY and CDR2 SMNVEV (reference sequence). CDR3 region: CASSLSDVYNEQFF. CDR3 nucleotides: TGTGCCAGCAGTTTATCGGATGTCTACAATGAGCAGTTCTTC.

There are many counts of this clonotype. CDR3 nucleotide sequence: TGCAGTGCCCCCCGGGTAGCGGGAGAAGAGCAGTTCTTC. Protein product: CSAPRVAGEEQFF. V and J are TRBV20-1 and TRBJ2-1; 9 positions agree with TRBD2. The CDR3 is 13 amino acids. The germline V gene encodes CDR1 DFQATT and CDR2 SNEGSKA (reference sequence). Trimming at V came to 6 bases and at J to 10 bases, leaving 10 bases not matched to a gene.

This clonotype was seen ten or more times. This sequence joins TRBV24-1 and TRBJ2-1; D tentatively reads TRBD1 or TRBD2 (5 bases each). The CDR3 is made up of 14 amino acids. Trimming stripped 0 bases from V and 6 bases from J, with 8 bases between. Per germline, CDR1 KGHDR and CDR2 SFDVKD. The DNA for the CDR3 is TGTGCCACCAGTGATTTGCGGGACCGCAATGAGCAGTTCTTC. Encoded protein: CATSDLRDRNEQFF.

Notes on this clonotype: A single base separates this from a much larger clone, so it may be a read error. CDR3 nucleotides: TGTGCCAGCAGCCAAAGATGGACAGGGGAAGAGACCCAGTACTTC. It encodes CASSQRWTGEETQYF. J is TRBJ2-5 and V is TRBV4-2; 9 nucleotides agree with TRBD1. The CDR3 consists of 15 residues. The V gene end was trimmed by 2 bases and the J gene end by 3 bases; junction bases not matched to a gene: 4. Germline V gene lookup returns CDR1 LGHNA and CDR2 YNFKEQ.

V gene TRBV23-1 combines with J gene TRBJ2-7; tentatively, D is TRBD1 or TRBD2 (9 bases each). TRBV23-1 is an ORF, with its function uncertain. V was pared by 3 bases and J by 2 bases, with 26 bases between. The CDR3 consists of 19 residues. CDR3 protein: CASSHGGQGVREGPYEQYF. CDR3 nucleotide sequence: TGCGCCAGCAGTCATGGGGGACAGGGAGTGCGGGAGGGCCCCTACGAGCAGTACTTC.

This clonotype was counted at least ten times. This chain connects TRBV20-1 to TRBJ2-3, with TRBD1 matching over 7 bases. This CDR3 has 17 amino acids. Germline V gene data show CDR1 as DFQATT and CDR2 as SNEGSKA (reference sequence). J gave up 4 bases and V 0 bases, and 13 bases lay outside the gene matches. CDR3 sequence reads: CSARDGDRALLADTQYF. CDR3 in DNA: TGCAGTGCTAGAGATGGTGACAGGGCCCTCTTAGCAGATACGCAGTATTTT.

This clonotype was detected many times. J is TRBJ2-1 and V is TRBV29-1; the match to TRBD1 covers 7 bases. The CDR3 has 15 amino acids. Losses at the gene ends were 4 bases for V and 1 base for J; bases not matched to a gene: 7. Germline CDR1 SQVTM, CDR2 ANQGSEA. The CDR3, as DNA: TGCAGCGTTGGGACAGGACGGAGGTCCTACAATGAGCAGTTCTTC. Its translation is CSVGTGRRSYNEQFF.

CDR3 in DNA: TGTGCCAGCAGTAACCGGGACACTGAAGCTTTCTTT. Encoded protein: CASSNRDTEAFF. The chain carries TRBV7-9 and TRBJ1-1; D unclear. Trimming cost V 6 bases and J 3 bases, with 8 bases left between them. In germline, CDR1 is SEHNR, CDR2 FQNEAQ (reference sequence). CDR3 size: 12 residues.

In its sample, this clonotype was seen a few times. The chain has TRBV7-2 and TRBJ2-7; 9 nucleotides line up with TRBD2. The CDR3 consists of 20 residues. Per the germline V gene, CDR1 is SGHTA and CDR2 is FQGNSA. The V and J ends lost 1 base and 1 base, in that order; junction bases with no gene match: 17. CDR3 coding DNA: TGTGCCAGCAGCTTAGAAATACTAGCGGGCGCCACCCCAACATCCTACGAGCAGTACTTC. Translation: CASSLEILAGATPTSYEQYF.

This clonotype has at least ten counts. The chain uses TRBV27 and TRBJ2-7; TRBD2 matches at 9 bases. This CDR3 is built from 16 residues. Germline values: CDR1 MNHEY, CDR2 SMNVEV (reference sequence). V was clipped by 1 base and J by 0 bases; unmatched bases: 4. The CDR3 loop is CASSLYPSGDSYEQYF. The CDR3 DNA follows: TGTGCCAGCAGTTTATACCCTAGCGGGGACTCCTACGAGCAGTACTTC.

This clonotype was observed many times. Here the CDR3 reads CASRHPGQGATGELFF. CDR3 bases: TGTGCCAGCAGACATCCGGGACAGGGGGCCACCGGGGAGCTGTTTTTT. This chain links TRBV7-2 with TRBJ2-2, with 12 bases that match TRBD1. V lost 6 bases to trimming and J lost 4 bases; unmatched junction nucleotides: 6. CDR1 and CDR2 (germline): SGHTA, FQGNSA. The CDR3 contains 16 residues.

This clonotype was seen only once. The junction shows a germline mismatch at one end, possibly a read error. The V call is TRBV13, the J call TRBJ2-2; the D call may be TRBD1 or TRBD2 (7 bases each). The CDR3 covers 15 residues. Germline CDR1 PRHDT, CDR2 FYEKMQ (reference sequence). This chain's CDR3 is CASSPTGEPTGGLFF. The CDR3 coding sequence is TGTGCCAGCAGCCCCACAGGGGAACCCACCGGGGGGCTGTTTTTC.

The genes are TRBV28 and TRBJ2-7; D possibly uses TRBD1 or TRBD2 (5 bases each). The V end lost 4 bases, the J end lost 0 bases, and 13 bases lay between the germline ends. Germline lookup yields CDR1 MDHEN and CDR2 SYDVKM. CDR3 length: 15 residues. As DNA, the CDR3 is TGTGCCAGCAGTTCAGCCGGGACGGACTCCTACGAGCAGTACTTC. It is translated as CASSSAGTDSYEQYF.

This clonotype was detected ten times or more. The gene calls are TRBV3-1 and TRBJ1-5, with 7 bases fitting TRBD1. The length of the CDR3 is 17 residues. V lost 0 bases and J lost 0; bases outside the gene matches: 5. Germline V gene sequence: CDR1 LGHDT, CDR2 YNNKEL (reference sequence). DNA for the CDR3: TGTGCCAGCAGCCAAGATGGGCCAGGGGGTAGCAATCAGCCCCAGCATTTT. Translating gives CASSQDGPGGSNQPQHF.

This clonotype came up many times. The J gene is TRBJ2-7, the V gene TRBV4-1; 7 bases match TRBD2. The germline V gene encodes CDR1 MGHRA and CDR2 YSYEKL. The ends lost 3 bases at V and 6 bases at J; junction bases unmatched: 2. The CDR3 has 12 residues. Written as DNA, the CDR3 is TGCGCCAGCAGCCAGGGGGGGTCCGAGCAGTACTTC. The encoded protein is CASSQGGSEQYF.

Concerning this clonotype: A read error may explain this, as a much larger clone is one base away. The J gene is TRBJ1-3, the V gene TRBV12-3 or TRBV12-4; possible D gene TRBD1, 5 bases. Trimming removed 8 bases from V and 0 bases from J, with 11 bases in between. The CDR3 runs to 14 residues. DNA for the CDR3: TGTGCCAGCGGTGTTGGGGGCTCTGGAAACACCATATATTTT. This encodes CASGVGGSGNTIYF.

This clonotype was observed many times. The V and J genes are TRBV7-9 and TRBJ2-7; D uncertain. V was shortened by 6 bases and J by 3 bases, with 9 bases between the two germline ends. CDR3 length: 12 residues. Germline CDR1 reads SEHNR; CDR2 reads FQNEAQ (reference sequence). Here the CDR3 DNA reads TGTGCCAGCAGTAATAGACTCTACGAGCAGTACTTC. Protein: CASSNRLYEQYF.

This clonotype was seen ten or more times. The chain links TRBV4-3 to TRBJ2-2; no clear D. The germline V and J ends were trimmed by 1 base and 6 bases, with 0 bases remaining between them. This CDR3 is built from 11 residues. Germline V gene data show CDR1 as LGHNA and CDR2 as YSLEER. This CDR3 is CASSQAGELFF. The CDR3 nucleotides are TGCGCCAGCAGCCAAGCCGGGGAGCTGTTTTTT.

Note on this clonotype: Since a much larger clone is just one base distant, this may be a read error. The rearrangement joins TRBV28 to TRBJ1-1; D perhaps matches TRBD1 (5 bases). The CDR3 has 16 amino acids. Looked up from germline, CDR1 is MDHEN and CDR2 is SYDVKM. V lost 3 bases and J lost 1, with 15 bases in between. The CDR3 sequence is CASSFPPGTANTEAFF. In DNA form, the CDR3 reads TGTGCCAGCAGTTTCCCTCCCGGGACTGCGAACACTGAAGCTTTCTTT. The full variable domain, in which reference TRBV28 and TRBJ1-1 provide the parts outside the CDR3, is DVKVTQSSRYLVKRTGEKVFLECVQDMDHENMFWYRQDPGLGLRLIYFSYDVKMKEKGDIPEGYSVSREKKERFSLILESASTNQTSMYLCASSFPPGTANTEAFFGQGTRLTVV.